Shown below are 17 T cell receptor beta chains from a single sample sequenced in a study of CD8 T cells in Susac syndrome. It was with random hexamers that 0.5 to 1 ug RNA was reverse transcribed. One entry per CDR3 protein results from TCRdb running MiXCR on the immunoSEQ multiplex PCR reads. The sample consists of about 130,000 distinct CDR3 sequences, about 93% of them appearing once. The sequencing input was CD8+ T cells from PBMCs. Source of these receptors: a human donor with multiple sclerosis.

V is TRBV7-9 and J is TRBJ1-2; D is unclear. CDR3 length: 12 amino acids. Between the trimmed V and J ends, which lost 5 bases and 4 bases, there was a span of 8 bases. Germline assignment: CDR1 SEHNR and CDR2 FQNEAQ (reference sequence). CDR3 region: CASSPYFYGYTF. CDR3 in DNA: TGTGCCAGCAGCCCCTACTTCTATGGCTACACCTTC.

The genes are TRBV15 and TRBJ2-1, with 8 nucleotides matching TRBD2. CDR3 length: 17 amino acids. Germline V gives CDR1 LNHNV, CDR2 YYDKDF (reference sequence). The J segment lost 7 bases and the V segment lost 5 bases, leaving 16 bases of the junction unmatched. The CDR3 loop reads CATSPRASGTRGNEQFF. DNA for the CDR3: TGTGCCACCAGCCCCCGCGCCTCCGGGACTAGAGGGAATGAGCAGTTCTTC.

This chain uses TRBV3-1 with TRBJ2-5, with 8 bases identical to TRBD1. The CDR3 has 12 amino acids. The V gene's germline CDR1 is LGHDT and CDR2 YNNKEL (reference sequence). The junction had 0 bases not matched to a gene; V was cut back by 5 bases and J by 4 bases. The DNA of the CDR3 is TGTGCCAGCAGCGGACAGGGAGAGACCCAGTACTTC. It specifies CASSGQGETQYF.

V usage is TRBV7-8 and J usage is TRBJ2-3; 7 bases agree with TRBD1. The ends lost 8 bases at V and 3 bases at J; junction bases unmatched: 5. Germline CDR1 reads SGHVS; CDR2 reads FQNEAQ. This CDR3 region has 13 residues. CDR3 loop: CASLSGGTDTQYF. DNA for the CDR3: TGTGCCAGCTTATCAGGGGGTACAGATACGCAGTATTTT.

This rearrangement joins TRBV30 to TRBJ1-1; no firm D call. The CDR3 runs to 16 residues. V lost 2 bases to trimming and J lost 1 base, with 17 bases between them. Per the germline V gene, CDR1 is GTSNPN and CDR2 is SVGIG (reference sequence). The CDR3 bases are TGTGCCTGGAGTACGGAGATTTCACAGTCGAACACTGAAGCTTTCTTT. Its protein product is CAWSTEISQSNTEAFF.

The V and J genes are TRBV21-1 and TRBJ2-2; TRBD2, the D gene given by the table, was not confirmed from the DNA. TRBV21-1 is a recognized pseudogene. CDR3 size: 14 residues. CDR3 in amino acids: CAMPGLANTGELFF. The CDR3 DNA reads TGTGCCATGCCGGGACTGGCGAACACCGGGGAGCTGTTTTTT.

The J gene is TRBJ1-2, the V gene TRBV29-1; weak D call: TRBD1 (5 bases). This CDR3 has 12 residues. Germline CDR1 SQVTM, CDR2 ANQGSEA. The V gene lost 7 bases and the J gene lost 6 bases, with 15 bases spanning the gap. The CDR3 coding sequence is TGCAGCGCAGACCCAGGGAGCGATGGCTACACCTTC. Amino acid sequence: CSADPGSDGYTF. Complete variable domain (other parts from reference TRBV29-1 and TRBJ1-2): SAVISQKPSRDICQRGTSLTIQCQVDSQVTMMFWYRQQPGQSLTLIATANQGSEATYESGFVIDKFPISRPNLTFSTLTVSNMSPEDSSIYLCSADPGSDGYTFGSGTRLTVV.

This clonotype has more than one count but fewer than ten. The rearrangement links TRBV28 to TRBJ2-7; 13 bases are shared with TRBD2. Trimming removed 8 bases from V and 3 bases from J; junction bases left unmatched: 10. CDR3 length: 16 residues. The V gene's germline CDR1 is MDHEN and CDR2 SYDVKM. This CDR3 is CASGREGLAGNYEQYF. The CDR3 DNA reads TGTGCCAGCGGACGGGAGGGACTAGCGGGAAACTACGAGCAGTACTTC. The entire variable domain, with the rest obtained from reference TRBV28 and TRBJ2-7, is as follows: DVKVTQSSRYLVKRTGEKVFLECVQDMDHENMFWYRQDPGLGLRLIYFSYDVKMKEKGDIPEGYSVSREKKERFSLILESASTNQTSMYLCASGREGLAGNYEQYFGPGTRLTVT.

V usage is TRBV25-1 and J usage is TRBJ1-4, with 7 bases lining up with TRBD1. Germline V CDR1 and CDR2: MGHDK, SYGVNS. With 4 bases clipped from V and 7 bases from J, the junction kept 6 bases outside the gene matches. CDR3 size: 14 residues. CDR3 amino acids: CASSVGRGIEKLFF. CDR3 DNA: TGTGCCAGCAGTGTCGGCAGGGGGATTGAAAAACTGTTTTTT.

This clonotype appeared once. The J gene is TRBJ2-5, the V gene TRBV27, with D perhaps assigned TRBD1 or TRBD2 (5 bases each). Trimming pared 5 bases from V and 6 bases from J, leaving 7 bases between. This CDR3 contains 11 residues. Germline V gene sequence: CDR1 MNHEY, CDR2 SMNVEV (reference sequence). The DNA of the CDR3 is TGTGCCAGCAGTCTGGGACAGACCCAGTACTTC. Protein sequence: CASSLGQTQYF.

The chain recombines TRBV24-1 with TRBJ2-1, with D tentatively TRBD2 (5 bases). CDR1 is KGHDR, CDR2 SFDVKD, per germline. The CDR3 has 14 residues. V was shortened by 1 base and J by 5 bases, with 8 bases between the two germline ends. The CDR3 DNA is TGTGCCACCAGTGATTTCTCTAGCAACAATGAGCAGTTCTTC. Amino acid sequence: CATSDFSSNNEQFF.

The chain is built from TRBV14 and TRBJ2-2; D is undetermined. This CDR3 is 13 amino acids long. V was trimmed by 2 bases and J by 6 bases, leaving 7 bases between them. CDR1 and CDR2 (germline): SGHDN, FVKESK. The CDR3 is CASSQFHAGELFF. CDR3 coding DNA: TGTGCCAGCAGCCAATTCCACGCCGGGGAGCTGTTTTTT. Filled out from reference TRBV14 and TRBJ2-2, the complete variable domain reads EAGVTQFPSHSVIEKGQTVTLRCDPISGHDNLYWYRRVMGKEIKFLLHFVKESKQDESGMPNNRFLAERTGGTYSTLKVQPAELEDSGVYFCASSQFHAGELFFGEGSRLTVL.

The chain employs TRBV27 and TRBJ2-1; D is perhaps TRBD1 (5 bases). Trimming removed 0 bases at V and 3 bases at J, with 12 bases between. Germline V gene lookup returns CDR1 MNHEY and CDR2 SMNVEV (reference sequence). CDR3 length: 16 amino acids. In DNA form, the CDR3 reads TGTGCCAGCAGTTTATCGGAAGGGGCACACTACAATGAGCAGTTCTTC. Translated: CASSLSEGAHYNEQFF.

Only one count was recorded for this clonotype. The V gene is TRBV24-1, the J gene TRBJ2-7, with a weak D call TRBD1 (6 bases). V lost 5 bases to trimming and J lost 0 bases, with 16 bases between them. Per germline, CDR1 KGHDR and CDR2 SFDVKD. The CDR3 spans 16 residues. As DNA, the CDR3 is TGTGCCACCAGTGCGATTTTGGCCAGGGGCTCCTACGAGCAGTACTTC. Protein product: CATSAILARGSYEQYF.

J is TRBJ1-2 and V is TRBV19; D unresolved. The CDR3 has 12 residues. Per the germline V gene, CDR1 is LNHDA and CDR2 is SQIVND (reference sequence). The V and J ends lost 6 bases and 7 bases respectively, with 12 bases between them. The CDR3 bases are TGTGCCAGTAGATTGGGCCTAGGTGGCTACACCTTC. Its translation is CASRLGLGGYTF.

The chain combines TRBV5-6 with TRBJ2-6; D not resolved. Trimming removed 0 bases at V and 2 bases at J, with 9 bases between. CDR1 is SGHDT and CDR2 is YYEEEE in the germline V gene. This CDR3 contains 16 residues. In nucleotides, the CDR3 is TGTGCCAGCAGCTTGGGAGTCCTGGCTGGGGCCAACGTCCTGACTTTC. The encoded protein is CASSLGVLAGANVLTF.

This sequence joins TRBV29-1 and TRBJ2-7; D unclear. Germline V gives CDR1 SQVTM, CDR2 ANQGSEA. Trimming removed 6 bases at V and 6 bases at J, with 18 bases between. The CDR3 consists of 13 residues. DNA of the CDR3: TGCAGCGTAGTCCCACCCCAGGCCGGCGAGCAGTACTTC. Its translation: CSVVPPQAGEQYF.